This T cell receptor (beta chain) originates from a study of blood T cell repertoires in COVID-19. As for the study in general: Spain, Italy and the United States supplied samples that represented acute and convalescent COVID-19.

This clone was observed a handful of times. This CDR3 contains 18 residues. V dropped 3 bases and J dropped 4 bases, with 24 bases sitting between them. Germline CDR1 and CDR2: GTSNPN and SVGIG (reference sequence). Per the original data handling: How many nucleated cells were present was estimated from reference gene primer amplification. TCRdb's table, derived via immunoSEQ multiplex PCR, lists solely in-frame clones and lacks some. V and J calls and clone size are those listed in that table; D and trimming were worked out from the DNA. The table includes some 78,000 clones, roughly 89% detected once.

The chain has TRBV30 and TRBJ2-2; perhaps TRBD2 as D (6 bases). The clonotype was recovered from a woman at least 80 years old with active or convalescent COVID-19. Specimen: peripheral blood. The CDR3 DNA reads TGTGCCTGGAGCTTTAACCCATCCAGAGGGGACTTCACCGGGGAGCTGTTTTTT. This translates into CAWSFNPSRGDFTGELFF.